This is a list of T cell receptor beta chains from one sample in a study of T cells after yellow fever vaccination. TCRdb re-analysed the 5' RACE reads in MiXCR, keeping a single row per CDR3 protein. The sample includes 550,000 to 750,000 distinct CDR3 sequences, 13% of them seen just once. Sequenced material: PBMCs, taken on the day of the yellow fever booster vaccination. All receptors derive from a man between 25 and 39 years old who received the YFV17D yellow fever vaccine. Both conserved end residues are trimmed from each CDR3.

J,V,CDR3
TRBJ2-3,TRBV11-2,ASSYTPFEGRSTDTQY
TRBJ2-3,TRBV6-1,ASSKGTSGSTDTQY
TRBJ1-1,TRBV9,ASSVDMNTEAF
TRBJ1-1,TRBV4-2,ASSQGQYTEAF
TRBJ2-2,TRBV7-2,ASSSPGGRVINGELF
TRBJ2-2,TRBV7-9,ASRLDPRAGELF
TRBJ2-1,TRBV7-8,ASSPIEGLGGF
TRBJ2-7,TRBV20-1,SARVDAGAYEQY
TRBJ2-2,TRBV19,ASSMSWGSRSTGELF
TRBJ2-1,TRBV7-8,ASSLSQTGVDEQF
TRBJ2-1,TRBV28,ASSLLSSWGNEQF
TRBJ2-2,TRBV25-1,ASSRSVEEQNTGELF
TRBJ2-5,TRBV12-3/TRBV12-4,ASRDTGETQY
TRBJ2-5,TRBV9,ASSVKGQFETQY
TRBJ2-5,TRBV4-1,ASSQKSRGMETQY
TRBJ2-1,TRBV7-2,ASSLENQATEQF
TRBJ2-5,TRBV7-7,ASSSTLAGGGETQY
TRBJ2-6,TRBV6-1,ASTERGVSGANVLT
TRBJ2-7,TRBV5-5,ASSRSQGTYEQY
TRBJ2-2,TRBV18,ASSPPSAGELF
TRBJ2-5,TRBV29-1,SAEGRTGIRQETQY
TRBJ1-1,TRBV30,AWATGFGTEAF
TRBJ2-3,TRBV28,ASSSSGQGKDTQY